The 9 T cell receptor beta chains below were found in one sample sequenced in a study of post-analysis software for immune sequencing data. These TCRs are of unknown antigen specificity. Findings and caveats of the study: With TRBV5-6, TRBV5-1 and TRBV20-1 included, about five TRBV segments were more frequent in patients than in controls.

cDNA libraries for TCR beta contained unique molecular identifiers. TCRdb called the PCR reads again in MiXCR, with one record for every CDR3 protein. The sample has approximately 570,000 distinct CDR3 sequences, roughly 45% seen once. The sequenced sample consisted of blood. The receptor source for this set is a girl between 10 and 17 years old with multiple sclerosis.

The rearrangement links TRBV15 to TRBJ2-5; D remains ambiguous. The germline V gene has CDR1 LNHNV and CDR2 YYDKDF (reference sequence). With 2 bases removed from V and 2 bases from J, the gap between germline ends came to 3 bases. The CDR3 is 12 amino acids. In DNA form, the CDR3 reads TGTGCCACCAGCAGACTTCAAGAGACCCAGTACTTC. Its translation: CATSRLQETQYF.

This clonotype was observed a handful of times. The chain recombines TRBV10-3 with TRBJ1-1; D remains ambiguous. Trimming removed 2 bases at V and 5 bases at J, with 3 bases between. Germline CDR1 reads ENHRY; CDR2 reads SYGVKD. The CDR3 is 11 amino acids. Here the CDR3 reads CAISEGTEAFF. DNA of the CDR3: TGTGCCATCAGTGAGGGGACTGAAGCTTTCTTT.

The chain uses TRBV10-3 and TRBJ1-2, with no clear D. This CDR3 has 12 amino acids. V lost 6 bases, J lost 4 bases, and 9 bases lay in between. Germline-derived CDR1 and CDR2 are ENHRY and SYGVKD. The CDR3 loop is CAISPPGYGYTF. The CDR3 DNA reads TGTGCCATCAGCCCTCCAGGCTATGGCTACACCTTC.

The V call is TRBV5-5, the J call TRBJ1-1; D call uncertain. CDR3 length: 13 amino acids. Germline assignment: CDR1 SGHKS and CDR2 YYEKEE (reference sequence). Trimming took 3 bases from V and 8 from J, leaving 14 bases between them. The CDR3 DNA reads as TGTGCCAGCAGCTACTTTCGGGGAGTAGAAGCTTTCTTT. It encodes CASSYFRGVEAFF.

J is TRBJ1-2 and V is TRBV4-1; D possibly corresponds to TRBD1 (5 bases). This CDR3 contains 16 residues. Germline CDR1 is MGHRA and CDR2 is YSYEKL. The ends were cut back, 5 bases at V and 7 bases at J, with 23 bases in the middle. CDR3 in DNA: TGCGCCAGCAGCTCTAGTTTTACCAGGGTGGAGTTTGGCTACACCTTC. Its protein product is CASSSSFTRVEFGYTF.

The gene calls are TRBV6-5 and TRBJ2-7; 10 positions match TRBD2. This CDR3 is built from 15 residues. Germline loops: CDR1 MNHEY, CDR2 SVGAGI. Trimming removed 6 bases from V and 1 base from J; junction bases left unmatched: 6. The CDR3 DNA reads TGTGCCAGCAGCCGTAAGGGACTAGCGTCCTACGAGCAGTACTTC. It codes for CASSRKGLASYEQYF.

The rearrangement joins TRBV11-3 to TRBJ1-2; TRBD1 agrees at 7 bases. Germline CDR1 SGHNT, CDR2 YENEEA. The ends lost 4 bases at V and 4 bases at J; junction bases unmatched: 9. The CDR3 length is 15 residues. The CDR3: CASSSPSGDSYGYTF. The CDR3 region has the DNA TGTGCCAGCAGCTCTCCCTCCGGGGACAGCTATGGCTACACCTTC. Looking up the rest from reference TRBV11-3 and TRBJ1-2 gives the full variable domain: EAGVVQSPRYKIIEKKQPVAFWCNPISGHNTLYWYLQNLGQGPELLIRYENEEAVDDSQLPKDRFSAERLKGVDSTLKIQPAELGDSAVYLCASSSPSGDSYGYTFGSGTRLTVV.

This clonotype occurred a few times. V gene TRBV20-1 combines with J gene TRBJ1-2; the D gene is possibly TRBD1 (5 bases). The CDR3 loop spans 14 amino acids. From germline, CDR1 is DFQATT and CDR2 SNEGSKA (reference sequence). The V end lost 3 bases, the J end lost 4 bases, and 15 bases lay between the germline ends. In nucleotides, the CDR3 is TGCAGTGCTAGCACCCACCTAGGGGCCTATGGCTACACCTTC. The encoded protein is CSASTHLGAYGYTF.

The chain uses TRBV5-1 and TRBJ2-4, with D perhaps TRBD1 or TRBD2 (5 bases each). The CDR3 is made up of 15 amino acids. Germline-derived CDR1 and CDR2 are SGHRS and YFSETQ. The V end was cut by 5 bases, the J end by 0 bases, with 12 bases between. The CDR3 here is CASRRAGTAKNIQYF. CDR3 sequence (DNA): TGCGCCAGCAGACGTGCCGGGACAGCCAAAAACATTCAGTACTTC.